The 31 T cell receptor beta chains listed next were all sequenced from one sample in a study of T cells in Graves' hyperthyroidism and ophthalmopathy. TCR beta CDR3 regions were amplified from RNA. Primed by the HTBI set, a first-round RT-PCR was run on the TCR CDR3. TCRdb independently ran MiXCR on the multiplex PCR reads; one entry per CDR3 protein. The profile shows hundreds of thousands of distinct CDR3 sequences, 20% to 25% of them singletons. Input material: blood. Every receptor here comes from a man aged 25-45 years with Graves' ophthalmopathy.

This chain uses TRBV7-9 with TRBJ2-2, with TRBD1 as a possible D gene (6 bases). Deletions cut 5 bases from V and 6 bases from J, with 22 bases between. The CDR3 sequence is 17 residues long. From germline, CDR1 is SEHNR and CDR2 FQNEAQ (reference sequence). CDR3 sequence reads: CASSPGFRAGESGELFF. Here the CDR3 DNA reads TGTGCCAGCAGCCCCGGTTTTCGCGCAGGGGAGTCCGGGGAGCTGTTTTTT.

This clonotype was observed a few times. The chain uses TRBV7-9 and TRBJ2-5; unclear D gene. Germline values: CDR1 SEHNR, CDR2 FQNEAQ (reference sequence). The CDR3 runs to 16 residues. V lost 5 bases to trimming and J lost 1 base, with 17 bases between them. The CDR3 region is CASSLSNRNPQETQYF. CDR3 in DNA: TGTGCCAGCAGCCTTTCAAATAGAAACCCCCAAGAGACCCAGTACTTC.

At least ten counts were recorded for this clonotype. The rearrangement uses TRBV7-9 and TRBJ1-1; no clear D. The germline gives CDR1 SEHNR, CDR2 FQNEAQ (reference sequence). V was shortened by 2 bases and J by 4 bases, with 8 bases between the two germline ends. The CDR3 is 13 amino acids. CDR3 coding DNA: TGTGCCAGCAGCTTACAAGGTGCCACTGAAGCTTTCTTT. It is translated as CASSLQGATEAFF.

There are many counts of this clonotype. The chain recombines TRBV3-1 with TRBJ2-1; 15 bases match TRBD2. Germline lookup yields CDR1 LGHDT and CDR2 YNNKEL (reference sequence). V lost 5 bases and J lost 10; bases outside the gene matches: 3. The CDR3 spans 14 residues. This CDR3 reads CASSSGLAGGEQFF. The CDR3 DNA is TGTGCCAGCAGCTCAGGACTAGCGGGAGGGGAGCAGTTCTTC.

The chain is built from TRBV6-5 and TRBJ2-2, with D maybe TRBD1 (6 bases). The germline V gene has CDR1 MNHEY and CDR2 SVGAGI. The CDR3 extends over 15 amino acids. Trimming removed 0 bases from V and 7 bases from J, with 12 bases in between. The DNA of the CDR3 is TGTGCCAGCAGTTACTCGGCAGGGGCCCACGGGGAGCTGTTTTTT. Amino acid sequence: CASSYSAGAHGELFF.

This clonotype was counted a few times. The chain recombines TRBV7-2 with TRBJ2-3; tentative D call: TRBD2 (5 bases). V lost 1 base, J lost 3 bases, and 11 bases lay in between. The CDR3 sequence is 15 residues long. Germline lookup yields CDR1 SGHTA and CDR2 FQGNSA. The CDR3: CASSLVPAETDTQYF. CDR3 nucleotides: TGTGCCAGCAGCTTAGTCCCAGCGGAGACAGATACGCAGTATTTT.

This CDR3 reads CASSPGTRRVTGELFF. CDR3 DNA: TGTGCCAGCAGTCCCGGGACTAGGAGGGTGACCGGGGAGCTGTTTTTT. This chain joins TRBV27 and TRBJ2-2; 8 bases agree with TRBD2. Germline CDR1 and CDR2: MNHEY and SMNVEV (reference sequence). CDR3 length equals 16 residues. J was trimmed by 5 bases and V by 5 bases; bases with no gene match: 10.

The chain carries TRBV5-1 and TRBJ2-3; 9 bases map to TRBD2. Germline assignment: CDR1 SGHRS and CDR2 YFSETQ. V was pared by 3 bases and J by 0 bases, with 5 bases of the junction left unmatched. This CDR3 comprises 16 residues. CDR3 protein: CASSSHTSGSTDTQYF. In DNA, the CDR3 is TGCGCCAGCAGCTCGCACACTAGCGGGAGCACAGATACGCAGTATTTT.

The V call is TRBV6-5, the J call TRBJ2-7; 9 bases align to TRBD1. CDR1 and CDR2 (germline): MNHEY, SVGAGI. The CDR3 is made up of 15 amino acids. J gave up 2 bases and V 2 bases, and 4 bases lay outside the gene matches. The chain's CDR3 is CASSYRRTGAYEQYF. DNA of the CDR3: TGTGCCAGCAGTTACCGTCGGACAGGGGCCTACGAGCAGTACTTC.

This clonotype has more than one count but fewer than ten. The chain is built from TRBV18 and TRBJ1-1; perhaps TRBD1 as D (6 bases). V shed 2 bases and J shed 1 base, with 8 bases lying between them. Germline V lookup: CDR1 KGHSH, CDR2 LQKENI. The length of the CDR3 is 14 residues. The CDR3 sequence is CASSPMTGNTEAFF. CDR3 coding DNA: TGTGCCAGCTCACCAATGACAGGGAACACTGAAGCTTTCTTT.

The rearrangement uses TRBV24-1 and TRBJ2-5; D unresolved. The germline V gene has CDR1 KGHDR and CDR2 SFDVKD. V was trimmed by 0 bases and J by 4 bases, leaving 8 bases between them. CDR3 length equals 14 residues. CDR3 sequence: CATSDLGEGETQYF. The DNA for the CDR3 is TGTGCCACCAGTGATTTGGGGGAAGGAGAGACCCAGTACTTC.

The chain combines TRBV28 with TRBJ2-5, with 10 bases lining up with TRBD1. The trim removed 6 bases at V and 5 bases at J, leaving 9 bases unmatched. This CDR3 spans 15 amino acids. Germline V lookup: CDR1 MDHEN, CDR2 SYDVKM. The CDR3 DNA is TGTGCCAGCAGCTTAGGGGACAGGGGTTGGGAGACCCAGTACTTC. This encodes CASSLGDRGWETQYF.

This clonotype was recorded a few times. This may be a read error: a much more frequent sequence differs by one nucleotide. The rearrangement uses TRBV2 and TRBJ2-7; 8 bases match TRBD1. The J segment lost 3 bases and the V segment lost 4 bases, leaving 8 bases of the junction unmatched. Germline lookup yields CDR1 SNHLY and CDR2 FYNNEI. The CDR3 length is 15 residues. CDR3 protein: CASSVWDRRIYEQYF. The CDR3 DNA reads TGTGCCAGCAGTGTATGGGACAGGAGAATCTACGAGCAGTACTTC.

This clonotype has only one observation. A read error is likely, as this CDR3 ends without the conserved phenylalanine or tryptophan. The CDR3 DNA reads as TGTGCCAGCAGTTTGGACTTTGCCTACGAGCAGTACCTC. Protein sequence: CASSLDFAYEQYL. The chain carries TRBV6-2 or TRBV6-3 and TRBJ2-7, with D tentatively TRBD2 (5 bases). The germline gives CDR1 MNHEY, CDR2 SVGEGT. Trimming removed 4 bases from V and 2 bases from J, with 9 bases in between. The CDR3 runs to 13 residues.

This clonotype was seen more than once but under ten times. J is TRBJ2-1 and V is TRBV24-1; 7 bases line up with TRBD2. This CDR3 comprises 20 residues. With 1 base clipped from V and 0 bases from J, the junction kept 14 bases outside the gene matches. The germline V gene encodes CDR1 KGHDR and CDR2 SFDVKD. Here the CDR3 DNA reads TGTGCCACCAGTGATTTCAGGTTTTCAGCCACTAGCGACTCCTACAATGAGCAGTTCTTC. Protein sequence: CATSDFRFSATSDSYNEQFF.

This clonotype was seen at least ten times. The CDR3 reads CSALLAGVLDTQYF. The CDR3 DNA reads TGCAGTGCCTTACTAGCGGGAGTGTTAGATACGCAGTATTTT. The chain employs TRBV20-1 and TRBJ2-3; 11 positions agree with TRBD2. CDR1 DFQATT and CDR2 SNEGSKA come from the germline V gene (reference sequence). The V gene end was trimmed by 6 bases and the J gene end by 5 bases; junction bases not matched to a gene: 7. This CDR3 is built from 14 residues.

This chain joins TRBV7-3 and TRBJ2-3; no firm D call. Germline V gene data show CDR1 as SGHTA and CDR2 as FQGTGA. The length of the CDR3 is 12 residues. Trimming shortened V by 0 bases and J by 6 bases, and 4 bases separated the two germline ends. The DNA for the CDR3 is TGTGCCAGCAGCTTAACAGCGGATACGCAGTATTTT. Translating gives CASSLTADTQYF.

This clonotype was seen more than once but under ten times. V is TRBV7-9 and J is TRBJ1-2; no definite D call. V was clipped by 5 bases and J by 2 bases, with 15 bases between them. Germline lookup yields CDR1 SEHNR and CDR2 FQNEAQ (reference sequence). There are 15 residues in the CDR3. CDR3 coding DNA: TGTGCCAGCAGCACGGACCGAAACCCGAACTATGGCTACACCTTC. Its translation: CASSTDRNPNYGYTF.

In this sample, this clonotype turned up a few times. The genes are TRBV4-3 and TRBJ1-5; D might be TRBD1 (5 bases). Trimming took off 0 bases at V and 0 bases at J, with 12 bases between the two ends. The CDR3 runs 17 residues. The germline V gene has CDR1 LGHNA and CDR2 YSLEER. The CDR3 loop is CASSQEVHGGSNQPQHF. As DNA, the CDR3 is TGCGCCAGCAGCCAAGAAGTCCACGGGGGTAGCAATCAGCCCCAGCATTTT.

This clonotype was counted a few times. V usage is TRBV2 and J usage is TRBJ2-3; 12 positions match TRBD1. Germline V gene sequence: CDR1 SNHLY, CDR2 FYNNEI. The CDR3 has 18 amino acids. Trimming removed 4 bases from V and 1 base from J; junction bases left unmatched: 9. CDR3 nucleotide sequence: TGTGCCAGCAGTGTTCCGGGACAGGGGGCGTTGGGCACAGATACGCAGTATTTT. This translates into CASSVPGQGALGTDTQYF.

This clonotype was counted ten times or more. The gene calls are TRBV3-1 and TRBJ2-7; 7 bases line up with TRBD2. The V and J ends lost 4 bases and 9 bases, in that order; junction bases with no gene match: 9. There are 13 residues in the CDR3. Germline V gene lookup returns CDR1 LGHDT and CDR2 YNNKEL (reference sequence). As DNA, the CDR3 is TGTGCCAGCAGCCCTACGGGGGGATGGGCGCAGTACTTC. Its translation: CASSPTGGWAQYF.

This clonotype was observed a handful of times. This chain connects TRBV5-6 to TRBJ2-5, with a weak D call TRBD1 (6 bases). The CDR3 has 16 residues. Per the germline V gene, CDR1 is SGHDT and CDR2 is YYEEEE. V was cut by 3 bases and J by 4 bases, with 19 bases left in between. CDR3 sequence (DNA): TGTGCCAGCAGCTGGTCCGGGACAAACCGAGGAGAGACCCAGTACTTC. Translation gives CASSWSGTNRGETQYF.

At least ten counts were recorded for this clonotype. This chain connects TRBV11-2 to TRBJ2-7; TRBD1 aligns across 9 bases. The ends lost 6 bases at V and 6 bases at J; junction bases unmatched: 6. CDR1 is SGHAT and CDR2 is FQNNGV in the germline V gene. The CDR3 consists of 13 residues. CDR3 DNA: TGTGCCAGCAGTCCAACAGGGGGCGGCGAGCAGTACTTC. Translating it yields CASSPTGGGEQYF.

V gene TRBV30 combines with J gene TRBJ1-1, with a weak D call TRBD1 (6 bases). Trimming took 2 bases from V and 12 from J, leaving 16 bases between them. This CDR3 has 12 residues. Germline-derived CDR1 and CDR2 are GTSNPN and SVGIG (reference sequence). CDR3 nucleotides: TGTGCCTGGAGTTCACACTCAAGGGGGACTTTCTTT. It codes for CAWSSHSRGTFF.

The sample holds a few counts of this clonotype. This rearrangement joins TRBV5-1 to TRBJ2-7; tentatively, D is TRBD1 or TRBD2 (5 bases each). Germline assignment: CDR1 SGHRS and CDR2 YFSETQ. The V end lost 4 bases, the J end lost 2 bases, and 13 bases lay between the germline ends. The CDR3 consists of 14 residues. CDR3 bases: TGCGCCAGCAGCCGGGACGGAGCCACCTACGAGCAGTACTTC. Amino acids: CASSRDGATYEQYF.

This clonotype has more than one count but fewer than ten. This CDR3 is CASSTGIGNSPLHF. The CDR3 DNA reads as TGTGCCAGCAGTACAGGGATCGGCAATTCACCCCTCCACTTT. The rearrangement links TRBV6-1 to TRBJ1-6; D is perhaps TRBD1 (6 bases). CDR3 length: 14 residues. V lost 5 bases to trimming and J lost 7 bases, with 12 bases between them. CDR1 is MNHNS, CDR2 SASEGT, per germline.

The CDR3 sequence: CASSEVGLGSHNEQFF. CDR3 nucleotides: TGCGCCAGCAGTGAGGTAGGACTAGGTTCCCACAATGAGCAGTTCTTC. The genes are TRBV5-1 and TRBJ2-1, with TRBD2 matching over 7 bases. This CDR3 has 16 residues. CDR1 SGHRS and CDR2 YFSETQ come from the germline V gene. V was clipped by 5 bases and J by 5 bases; unmatched bases: 13.

As to this clonotype: A much larger clonotype is one base distant, so this may be a read error. This rearrangement joins TRBV11-2 to TRBJ2-7; D unclear. With 1 base removed from V and 6 bases from J, the gap between germline ends came to 13 bases. Germline V lookup: CDR1 SGHAT, CDR2 FQNNGV. The CDR3 runs to 14 residues. In DNA, the CDR3 is TGTGCCAGCAGCTTAGGTCTCACACTCTGCGAGCAGTACTTC. Its translation: CASSLGLTLCEQYF. Based on the CDR3 plus reference TRBV11-2 and TRBJ2-7, the full variable domain is EAGVAQSPRYKIIEKRQSVAFWCNPISGHATLYWYQQILGQGPKLLIQFQNNGVVDDSQLPKDRFSAERLKGVDSTLKIQPAKLEDSAVYLCASSLGLTLCEQYFGPGTRLTVT.

This clonotype was counted once. This may arise from a read error, as a much more abundant clone is one base away. This chain uses TRBV28 with TRBJ1-2; D remains unclear. Trimming left V 6 bases short and J 9 bases short, with 14 bases between. Germline V gene data show CDR1 as MDHEN and CDR2 as SYDVKM. The CDR3 consists of 12 residues. The CDR3 sequence is CASSSGPGCYTF. The CDR3 DNA reads TGTGCCAGCAGCTCGGGTCCGGGTTGCTACACCTTC.

The chain links TRBV7-9 to TRBJ2-1, with D uncertain. V was cut by 0 bases and J by 2 bases, with 8 bases left in between. The CDR3 has 15 residues. Germline CDR1 and CDR2: SEHNR and FQNEAQ (reference sequence). DNA of the CDR3: TGTGCCAGCAGCTTAGCCCACGTCGCCTACAATGAGCAGTTCTTC. This sequence encodes CASSLAHVAYNEQFF. The whole variable domain, filled in from reference TRBV7-9 and TRBJ2-1, reads DTGVSQNPRHKITKRGQNVTFRCDPISEHNRLYWYRQTLGQGPEFLTYFQNEAQLEKSRLLSDRFSAERPKGSFSTLEIQRTEQGDSAMYLCASSLAHVAYNEQFFGPGTRLTVL.

The chain links TRBV29-1 to TRBJ2-5; the match to TRBD2 covers 11 bases. V lost 7 bases to trimming and J lost 4 bases; unmatched junction nucleotides: 14. The germline CDR1 and CDR2 sequences are SQVTM and ANQGSEA. The CDR3 is 16 amino acids. This CDR3 is CSGQGIAGGRGETQYF. The DNA of the CDR3 is TGCAGCGGACAGGGGATAGCGGGAGGGCGGGGAGAGACCCAGTACTTC.